This record looks at one T cell receptor beta chain sequence and its context. What it binds is unknown. The V gene's germline CDR1 is SGHAT and CDR2 FQNNGV. This CDR3 comprises 16 residues. Unmatched junction bases numbered 10, after V lost 1 base and J lost 5 bases. This record belongs to a study of siplizumab effects on memory and regulatory T cells. Only in-frame clones appear in the TCRdb table, and some are missing; sequencing was by immunoSEQ multiplex PCR. The sample yields more than 60,000 clones, around 93% seen once. Study findings and constraints: Naive T cells apparently outstripped memory cells in diversity and seemed major alloresponse contributors. Siplizumab significantly reduced alloreactive sequences traceable to unstimulated CD4+ memory cells.

Sequenced sample: CD8+ T cells sorted from blood. The chain recombines TRBV11-2 with TRBJ2-5; TRBD2 agrees at 7 bases. The source of this sequence is a human donor in good health. CDR3 sequence: CASSLVPAGFEETQYF. CDR3 bases: TGTGCCAGCAGCTTAGTCCCAGCGGGGTTTGAGGAGACCCAGTACTTC.